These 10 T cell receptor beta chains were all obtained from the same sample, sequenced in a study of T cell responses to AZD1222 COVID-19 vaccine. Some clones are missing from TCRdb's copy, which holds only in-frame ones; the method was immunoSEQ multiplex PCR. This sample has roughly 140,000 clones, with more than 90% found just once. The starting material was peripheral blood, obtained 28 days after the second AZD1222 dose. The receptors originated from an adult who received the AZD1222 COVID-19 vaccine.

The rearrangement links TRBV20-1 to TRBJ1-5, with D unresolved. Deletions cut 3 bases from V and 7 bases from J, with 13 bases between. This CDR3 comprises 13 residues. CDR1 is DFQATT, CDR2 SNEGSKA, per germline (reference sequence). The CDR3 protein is CSASRRVGQPQHF. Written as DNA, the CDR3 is TGCAGTGCTAGTAGGCGGGTTGGGCAGCCCCAGCATTTT.

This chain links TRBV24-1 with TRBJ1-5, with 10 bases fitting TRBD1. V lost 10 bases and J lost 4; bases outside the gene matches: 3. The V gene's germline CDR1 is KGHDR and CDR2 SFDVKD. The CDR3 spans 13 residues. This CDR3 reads CATGQGRNQPQHF. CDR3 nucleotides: TGTGCCACGGGACAGGGGAGAAATCAGCCCCAGCATTTT.

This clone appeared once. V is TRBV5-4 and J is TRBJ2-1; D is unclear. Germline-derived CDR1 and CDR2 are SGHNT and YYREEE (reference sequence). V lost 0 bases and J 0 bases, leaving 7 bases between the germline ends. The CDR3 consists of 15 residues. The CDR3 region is CASSLVASSYNEQFF. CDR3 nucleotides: TGTGCCAGCAGCTTGGTGGCAAGCTCCTACAATGAGCAGTTCTTC.

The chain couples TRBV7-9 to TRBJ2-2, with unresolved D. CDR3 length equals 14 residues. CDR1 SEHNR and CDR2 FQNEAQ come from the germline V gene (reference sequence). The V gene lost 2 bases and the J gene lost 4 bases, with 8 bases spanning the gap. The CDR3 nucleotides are TGTGCCAGCAGCTTAAACACATTCACCGGGGAGCTGTTTTTT. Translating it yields CASSLNTFTGELFF. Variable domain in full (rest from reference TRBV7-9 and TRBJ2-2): DTGVSQNPRHKITKRGQNVTFRCDPISEHNRLYWYRQTLGQGPEFLTYFQNEAQLEKSRLLSDRFSAERPKGSFSTLEIQRTEQGDSAMYLCASSLNTFTGELFFGEGSRLTVL.

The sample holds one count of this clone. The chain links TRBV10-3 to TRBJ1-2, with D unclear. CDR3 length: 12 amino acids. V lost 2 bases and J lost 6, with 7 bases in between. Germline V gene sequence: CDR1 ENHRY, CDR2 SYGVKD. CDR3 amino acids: CAISEGGDGYTF. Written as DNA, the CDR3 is TGTGCCATCAGTGAGGGTGGAGATGGCTACACCTTC.

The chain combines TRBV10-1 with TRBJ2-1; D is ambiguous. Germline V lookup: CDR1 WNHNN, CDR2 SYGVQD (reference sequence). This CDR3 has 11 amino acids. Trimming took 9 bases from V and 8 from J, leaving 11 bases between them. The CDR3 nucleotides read TGCGCCAGTCACGATGGTTATGAGCAGTTCTTC. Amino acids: CASHDGYEQFF.

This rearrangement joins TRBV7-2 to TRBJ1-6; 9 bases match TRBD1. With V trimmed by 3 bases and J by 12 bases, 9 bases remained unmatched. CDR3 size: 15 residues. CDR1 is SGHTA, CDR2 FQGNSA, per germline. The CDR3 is CASSFNPRQGGPLHF. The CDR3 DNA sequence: TGTGCCAGCAGCTTCAACCCAAGACAGGGGGGACCCCTCCACTTT.

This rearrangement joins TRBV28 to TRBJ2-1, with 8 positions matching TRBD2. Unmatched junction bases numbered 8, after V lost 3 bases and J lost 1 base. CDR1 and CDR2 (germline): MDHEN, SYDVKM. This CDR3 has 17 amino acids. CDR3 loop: CASSFGGLAGSYNEQFF. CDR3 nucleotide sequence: TGTGCCAGCAGTTTCGGTGGGCTAGCGGGTTCCTACAATGAGCAGTTCTTC.

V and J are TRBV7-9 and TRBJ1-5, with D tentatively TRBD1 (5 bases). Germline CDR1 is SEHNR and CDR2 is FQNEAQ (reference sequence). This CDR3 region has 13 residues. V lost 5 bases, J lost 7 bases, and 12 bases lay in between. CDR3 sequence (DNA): TGTGCCAGCAGCGCGACGGGGCAACAGCCCCAGCATTTT. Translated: CASSATGQQPQHF. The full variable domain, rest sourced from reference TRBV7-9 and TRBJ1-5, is DTGVSQNPRHKITKRGQNVTFRCDPISEHNRLYWYRQTLGQGPEFLTYFQNEAQLEKSRLLSDRFSAERPKGSFSTLEIQRTEQGDSAMYLCASSATGQQPQHFGDGTRLSIL.

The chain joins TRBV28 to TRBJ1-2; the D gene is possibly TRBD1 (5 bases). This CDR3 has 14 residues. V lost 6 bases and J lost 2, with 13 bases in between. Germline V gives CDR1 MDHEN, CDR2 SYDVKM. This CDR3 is CASRVGRANYGYTF. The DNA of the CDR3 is TGTGCCAGCAGGGTCGGCAGGGCGAACTATGGCTACACCTTC.